The 21 T cell receptor beta chains below were found in one sample sequenced in a study of molecular identifiers for immune sequencing clone quantification. TCRdb passed the PCR reads through MiXCR, listing each CDR3 protein once. The sample lists 60,000 to 70,000 distinct CDR3 sequences; over 15% were seen once. Sample: naive CD8+ T cells from blood, with Jurkat cell RNA spiked in. Specified subset: FACS-sorted CD8+CD4-CCR7+CD45RA+ naive T cells. The receptors here all came from a human donor in good health. Some libraries in this study had Jurkat cell RNA spiked in.

In its sample, this clonotype was seen many times. CDR3 residues: CASSQGPSGMNTGELFF. Written as DNA, the CDR3 is TGCGCCAGCAGCCAAGGTCCTAGCGGGATGAACACCGGGGAGCTGTTTTTT. The gene calls are TRBV4-1 and TRBJ2-2; TRBD2 matches 9 bases. The CDR3 sequence is 17 residues long. Germline CDR1 is MGHRA and CDR2 is YSYEKL. V gave up 1 base and J gave up 1 base; unmatched junction bases: 4.

As regards this clonotype: This may come from a read error, since a much larger clone is one base off. CDR3 region: CASSLRPGDEQYF. For the CDR3, the DNA is TGTGCCAGCAGCTTACGTCCGGGGGACGAGCAGTACTTC. The chain links TRBV11-2 to TRBJ2-7, with a possible D match to TRBD2 (6 bases). Trimming shortened V by 2 bases and J by 5 bases, and 10 bases separated the two germline ends. Germline-derived CDR1 and CDR2 are SGHAT and FQNNGV. CDR3 size: 13 residues.

This clonotype was recorded many times. This rearrangement joins TRBV6-2 or TRBV6-3 to TRBJ2-1; a weak D match, TRBD2 (6 bases). CDR1 and CDR2 from the germline V gene are MNHEY and SVGEGT. This CDR3 contains 15 residues. Trimming removed 1 base from V and 4 bases from J, with 11 bases in between. The CDR3 sequence: CASSYLRGWYNEQFF. CDR3 nucleotides: TGTGCCAGCAGTTACTTGCGGGGCTGGTACAATGAGCAGTTCTTC.

Many counts were recorded for this clonotype. The rearrangement uses TRBV10-3 and TRBJ2-1, with 7 bases matching TRBD2. This CDR3 is 14 amino acids long. With V trimmed by 6 bases and J by 7 bases, 9 bases remained unmatched. CDR1 is ENHRY and CDR2 is SYGVKD in the germline V gene. The CDR3: CAISNRDYRNEQFF. DNA for the CDR3: TGTGCCATCAGCAACCGGGACTACCGAAATGAGCAGTTCTTC.

The sample holds many counts of this clonotype. CDR3 in amino acids: CASSTRDNPSYEQYF. In DNA form, the CDR3 reads TGTGCCAGTAGTACCCGGGACAATCCTTCCTACGAGCAGTACTTC. This rearrangement joins TRBV19 to TRBJ2-7; weak D call: TRBD1 (6 bases). Between the trimmed V and J ends, which lost 4 bases and 1 base, there was a span of 14 bases. Germline V lookup: CDR1 LNHDA, CDR2 SQIVND (reference sequence). This CDR3 region has 15 residues.

This clonotype was observed at least ten times. J is TRBJ2-3 and V is TRBV5-4; 14 nucleotides align to TRBD2. This CDR3 contains 17 residues. Germline trimming cut 9 bases from V and 1 base from J; bases unmatched to any gene: 10. Germline-derived CDR1 and CDR2 are SGHNT and YYREEE (reference sequence). CDR3 region: CATTGTSGRGGTDTQYF. DNA of the CDR3: TGTGCCACCACCGGGACTAGCGGGAGAGGGGGCACAGATACGCAGTATTTT.

This clonotype was seen at least ten times. J is TRBJ2-1 and V is TRBV4-3; D gene ambiguous. This CDR3 comprises 13 residues. CDR1 is LGHNA and CDR2 is YSLEER in the germline V gene. V dropped 1 base and J dropped 12 bases, with 13 bases sitting between them. The CDR3 loop reads CASSQVYGRAQFF. DNA of the CDR3: TGCGCCAGCAGCCAAGTGTACGGCCGGGCGCAGTTCTTC.

This clonotype came up many times. V gene TRBV24-1 combines with J gene TRBJ2-3; a possible D gene is TRBD2 (6 bases). The germline gives CDR1 KGHDR, CDR2 SFDVKD. CDR3 length: 16 amino acids. Between the trimmed V and J ends, which lost 0 bases and 5 bases, there was a span of 14 bases. The CDR3 spells CATSDLDSGVGDTQYF. The CDR3 coding sequence is TGTGCCACCAGTGATTTGGATAGCGGTGTCGGAGATACGCAGTATTTT.

This clonotype was found many times. The chain recombines TRBV3-1 with TRBJ2-2; 9 bases match TRBD1. This CDR3 has 16 residues. V lost 1 base, J lost 5 bases, and 5 bases stayed unmatched. Germline V CDR1 and CDR2: LGHDT, YNNKEL (reference sequence). This chain's CDR3 is CASSQVGGTGTGELFF. The CDR3 nucleotides are TGTGCCAGCAGCCAAGTCGGAGGGACAGGGACCGGGGAGCTGTTTTTT.

This clonotype was observed at least ten times. The rearrangement uses TRBV28 and TRBJ1-1; the D gene is possibly TRBD1 (6 bases). This CDR3 has 14 residues. V was shortened by 1 base and J by 3 bases, with 9 bases between the two germline ends. The V gene's germline CDR1 is MDHEN and CDR2 SYDVKM. CDR3 DNA: TGTGCCAGCAGTTTATCGGGGGCCGACACTGAAGCTTTCTTT. Its protein product is CASSLSGADTEAFF.

There are many counts of this clonotype. The J gene is TRBJ2-1, the V gene TRBV20-1, with D tentatively TRBD2 (5 bases). Trimming took 6 bases from V and 0 from J, leaving 12 bases between them. The germline gives CDR1 DFQATT, CDR2 SNEGSKA (reference sequence). This CDR3 contains 14 residues. For the CDR3, the DNA is TGCAGTGCGCCGACGGGAAGCTCCTACAATGAGCAGTTCTTC. Translating gives CSAPTGSSYNEQFF.

This clonotype occurred many times. CDR3 coding DNA: TGCGCCAGCCCCCCGGAAGGTGGCGGCACCGGGGAGCTGTTTTTT. It is translated as CASPPEGGGTGELFF. This chain connects TRBV23-1 to TRBJ2-2; D is uncertain. TRBV23-1 is known as an ORF, though its function is uncertain. With 8 bases removed from V and 4 bases from J, the gap between germline ends came to 17 bases. The CDR3 loop spans 15 amino acids.

This clonotype showed up many times. The chain is built from TRBV13 and TRBJ2-2; the D gene is possibly TRBD2 (6 bases). Germline values: CDR1 PRHDT, CDR2 FYEKMQ (reference sequence). V was clipped by 4 bases and J by 6 bases, with 18 bases between them. The length of the CDR3 is 16 residues. CDR3 coding DNA: TGTGCCAGCAGCTACCCTAGCGCCCTACCAGCCGGGGAGCTGTTTTTT. Translation gives CASSYPSALPAGELFF.

This clonotype was counted ten times or more. V usage is TRBV10-3 and J usage is TRBJ2-1, with 8 bases fitting TRBD2. The J segment lost 6 bases and the V segment lost 10 bases, leaving 17 bases of the junction unmatched. Per the germline V gene, CDR1 is ENHRY and CDR2 is SYGVKD. The CDR3 runs 16 residues. The CDR3 sequence is CATKSAGGRTPNEQFF. DNA for the CDR3: TGTGCCACCAAATCCGCGGGAGGAAGGACCCCCAATGAGCAGTTCTTC.

Details on this clonotype: One base away lies a much larger clone, so this may be a sequencing read error. In this CDR3 the conserved last residue, phenylalanine or tryptophan, is missing, so a read error is likely. The rearrangement links TRBV7-9 to TRBJ2-5; tentative D call: TRBD2 (5 bases). V lost 8 bases, J lost 2 bases, and 12 bases lay in between. The CDR3 is 13 amino acids. Germline values: CDR1 SEHNR, CDR2 FQNEAQ (reference sequence). CDR3 sequence: CASGLDGQETQYS. The CDR3 DNA reads as TGTGCCAGCGGACTTGACGGGCAAGAGACCCAGTACTCC.

To note about this clonotype: This may arise from a read error, as a much more abundant clone is one base away. The chain recombines TRBV2 with TRBJ1-4; D not resolved. The CDR3 sequence is 15 residues long. Germline CDR1 and CDR2: SNHLY and FYNNEI. The CDR3: CASSGAATTSEKLFF. The CDR3 DNA reads TGTGCCAGCAGTGGGGCGGCAACAACTAGTGAAAAACTGTTTTTT.

This chain links TRBV27 with TRBJ2-7, with D tentatively TRBD1 or TRBD2 (5 bases each). This CDR3 has 14 amino acids. The V end lost 4 bases, the J end lost 2 bases, and 12 bases lay between the germline ends. Germline V gene data show CDR1 as MNHEY and CDR2 as SMNVEV (reference sequence). The CDR3: CASSSDGAPYEQYF. The CDR3 DNA is TGTGCCAGCAGTTCCGACGGGGCGCCCTACGAGCAGTACTTC.

Many counts were recorded for this clonotype. The chain's CDR3 is CASSSGTDSQETQYF. CDR3 nucleotides: TGTGCCAGTAGTTCTGGGACAGACTCGCAAGAGACCCAGTACTTC. The V gene is TRBV19, the J gene TRBJ2-5; 7 nucleotides line up with TRBD1. CDR3 size: 15 residues. V was pared by 5 bases and J by 2 bases, with 8 bases of the junction left unmatched. Germline values: CDR1 LNHDA, CDR2 SQIVND (reference sequence). Full variable domain (outside the CDR3, taken from reference TRBV19 and TRBJ2-5): DGGITQSPKYLFRKEGQNVTLSCEQNLNHDAMYWYRQDPGQGLRLIYYSQIVNDFQKGDIAEGYSVSREKKESFPLTVTSAQKNPTAFYLCASSSGTDSQETQYFGPGTRLLVL.

This clonotype was counted only a few times. The chain recombines TRBV19 with TRBJ2-3, with 7 bases aligning to TRBD1. The CDR3 extends over 13 amino acids. Germline loops: CDR1 LNHDA, CDR2 SQIVND (reference sequence). With 5 bases clipped from V and 6 bases from J, the junction kept 5 bases outside the gene matches. CDR3 loop: CASSPARGDTQYF. In DNA form, the CDR3 reads TGTGCCAGTAGTCCCGCCAGGGGGGATACGCAGTATTTT.

In this sample, this clonotype turned up many times. The chain joins TRBV12-5 to TRBJ2-5; 10 bases agree with TRBD1. CDR3 length: 17 amino acids. With 0 bases clipped from V and 0 bases from J, the junction kept 4 bases outside the gene matches. Germline V CDR1 and CDR2: LGHNT, FRNRAP. CDR3: CASGLVRTGGYQETQYF. Written as DNA, the CDR3 is TGTGCTAGTGGTTTGGTCCGGACAGGGGGGTACCAAGAGACCCAGTACTTC.

This clonotype was recorded at least ten times. The chain has TRBV6-5 and TRBJ2-3, with 8 bases lining up with TRBD2. The germline gives CDR1 MNHEY, CDR2 SVGAGI. With V trimmed by 6 bases and J by 2 bases, 4 bases remained unmatched. The CDR3 runs 14 residues. CDR3 in amino acids: CASSPTSATDTQYF. Written as DNA, the CDR3 is TGTGCCAGCAGCCCGACTAGCGCCACAGATACGCAGTATTTT.